Listed here are 19 T cell receptor beta chains from one sample, sequenced in a study of shared T cell receptors in the human thymus. Sequencing used immunoSEQ multiplex PCR; TCRdb keeps in-frame clones, though not all of them. The sample shows approximately 490,000 clones, about four fifths of them seen only once. The data were also submitted as part of a second study, on human thymus T cells.

The sequenced sample was thymocytes. The source of these receptors is a boy in the first two years of life with a congenital heart defect.

V gene TRBV15 combines with J gene TRBJ2-7; 8 positions agree with TRBD2. The CDR3 is made up of 15 amino acids. Germline assignment: CDR1 LNHNV and CDR2 YYDKDF (reference sequence). The J segment lost 3 bases and the V segment lost 5 bases, leaving 9 bases of the junction unmatched. CDR3 sequence (DNA): TGTGCCACCAGCGGCAAAACTAGCGGAGACTACGAGCAGTACTTC. Protein: CATSGKTSGDYEQYF.

This clone was seen a few times. V gene TRBV19 combines with J gene TRBJ2-3; no definite D call. The CDR3 runs 13 residues. V lost 9 bases, J lost 2 bases, and 12 bases lay in between. Germline loops: CDR1 LNHDA, CDR2 SQIVND (reference sequence). In DNA, the CDR3 is TGTGCCAGCTATGGGCCTTCCACAGATACGCAGTATTTT. This codes for CASYGPSTDTQYF.

This chain joins TRBV6-5 and TRBJ2-6; tentative D call: TRBD1 (6 bases). The CDR3 sequence is 15 residues long. V lost 11 bases and J 0 bases, leaving 14 bases between the germline ends. Looked up from germline, CDR1 is MNHEY and CDR2 is SVGAGI. The CDR3 here is CAAGAGYSGANVLTF. Here the CDR3 DNA reads TGTGCCGCAGGGGCGGGCTACTCTGGGGCCAACGTCCTGACTTTC.

CDR3 region: CAISPGLNNYGYTF. The CDR3 region has the DNA TGTGCCATCAGCCCGGGACTCAATAACTATGGCTACACCTTC. This sequence joins TRBV10-3 and TRBJ1-2; possible D gene TRBD1, 5 bases. Trimming pared 6 bases from V and 1 base from J, leaving 12 bases between. Germline CDR1 reads ENHRY; CDR2 reads SYGVKD. The CDR3 covers 14 residues.

This clone was seen only a few times. The genes are TRBV6-1 and TRBJ2-1, with 9 bases fitting TRBD2. V trimming: 1 base; J trimming: 10 bases; junction bases outside the gene matches: 14. From germline, CDR1 is MNHNS and CDR2 SASEGT. This CDR3 region has 17 residues. The CDR3 is CASSEETSGTSSWEQFF. The DNA of the CDR3 is TGTGCCAGCAGTGAAGAAACTTCCGGGACTAGCTCATGGGAGCAGTTCTTC.

V and J are TRBV7-2 and TRBJ2-5; 11 nucleotides match TRBD2. Germline loops: CDR1 SGHTA, CDR2 FQGNSA. The CDR3 has 15 amino acids. V lost 5 bases and J lost 5; bases outside the gene matches: 7. CDR3 sequence reads: CASSLLAGGEETQYF. The CDR3, as DNA: TGTGCCAGCAGCCTCCTAGCGGGAGGAGAGGAGACCCAGTACTTC.

The chain carries TRBV30 and TRBJ2-3, with 8 positions matching TRBD2. This CDR3 has 16 amino acids. Unmatched junction bases numbered 10, after V lost 5 bases and J lost 0 bases. The germline V gene has CDR1 GTSNPN and CDR2 SVGIG (reference sequence). Here the CDR3 DNA reads TGTGCCTGGGGACTTAGCGGGGCTCCTAGCACAGATACGCAGTATTTT. Encoded protein: CAWGLSGAPSTDTQYF.

This chain connects TRBV7-2 to TRBJ2-7; possible D gene TRBD1, 5 bases. V lost 11 bases and J lost 5, with 19 bases in between. The CDR3 runs to 13 residues. Germline V gene data show CDR1 as SGHTA and CDR2 as FQGNSA. The CDR3 spells CAAHWGADHEQYF. As DNA, the CDR3 is TGTGCCGCTCACTGGGGCGCGGACCACGAGCAGTACTTC.

This chain joins TRBV2 and TRBJ2-3; 9 bases line up with TRBD2. The J segment lost 3 bases and the V segment lost 10 bases, leaving 11 bases of the junction unmatched. The germline V gene has CDR1 SNHLY and CDR2 FYNNEI. The CDR3 runs to 15 residues. The CDR3: CATSAPAGGTDTQYF. CDR3 coding DNA: TGTGCCACCTCCGCCCCGGCGGGGGGGACAGATACGCAGTATTTT.

Here the CDR3 reads CASSNRTNTEAFF. The CDR3 DNA reads as TGCGCCAGCAGCAACAGGACGAACACTGAAGCTTTCTTT. The chain links TRBV5-1 to TRBJ1-1, with D tentatively TRBD1 (5 bases). Between the trimmed V and J ends, which lost 4 bases and 1 base, there was a span of 8 bases. The CDR3 has 13 residues. CDR1 is SGHRS, CDR2 YFSETQ, per germline.

This clone appeared a few times. The V gene is TRBV4-2, the J gene TRBJ2-2; 13 bases fit TRBD2. J gave up 4 bases and V 3 bases, and 2 bases lay outside the gene matches. The CDR3 runs 16 residues. Germline lookup yields CDR1 LGHNA and CDR2 YNFKEQ. CDR3 sequence: CASSQGTSGITGELFF. The CDR3 DNA reads TGTGCCAGCAGCCAGGGGACTAGCGGGATCACCGGGGAGCTGTTTTTT.

V is TRBV18 and J is TRBJ1-1; 10 positions match TRBD1. Germline values: CDR1 KGHSH, CDR2 LQKENI. This CDR3 has 16 amino acids. The V and J ends lost 5 bases and 0 bases, in that order; junction bases with no gene match: 6. CDR3 residues: CASSTGTGALNTEAFF. The CDR3 nucleotides are TGTGCCAGCTCAACCGGGACAGGGGCCTTGAACACTGAAGCTTTCTTT. Full variable domain (outside the CDR3, taken from reference TRBV18 and TRBJ1-1): NAGVMQNPRHLVRRRGQEARLRCSPMKGHSHVYWYRQLPEEGLKFMVYLQKENIIDESGMPKERFSAEFPKEGPSILRIQQVVRGDSAAYFCASSTGTGALNTEAFFGQGTRLTVV.

The CDR3 DNA reads TGCGCCAGCAGCCAGGACGCTTGGAGCGGGCTTTACAATGAGCAGTTCTTC. It translates to CASSQDAWSGLYNEQFF. The chain recombines TRBV4-3 with TRBJ2-1, with a weak D call TRBD2 (6 bases). The CDR3 extends over 17 amino acids. V dropped 3 bases and J dropped 4 bases, with 19 bases sitting between them. Germline lookup yields CDR1 LGHNA and CDR2 YSLEER.

The rearrangement joins TRBV25-1 to TRBJ1-5; D is ambiguous. Germline V gives CDR1 MGHDK, CDR2 SYGVNS. The CDR3 loop spans 14 amino acids. The V end lost 2 bases, the J end lost 3 bases, and 8 bases lay between the germline ends. The CDR3 bases are TGTGCCAGCAGTGAAGTGGCAGTCAATCAGCCCCAGCATTTT. It translates to CASSEVAVNQPQHF.

The chain is built from TRBV11-3 and TRBJ2-1; 12 positions agree with TRBD2. V dropped 5 bases and J dropped 6; count of bases not matched to a gene: 14. The germline gives CDR1 SGHNT, CDR2 YENEEA. This CDR3 is built from 18 residues. The CDR3 loop is CASSPPSRASGRGNEQFF. Here the CDR3 DNA reads TGTGCCAGCAGCCCACCAAGCCGGGCTAGCGGGAGGGGCAATGAGCAGTTCTTC. The complete variable domain, with remaining parts taken from reference TRBV11-3 and TRBJ2-1, reads EAGVVQSPRYKIIEKKQPVAFWCNPISGHNTLYWYLQNLGQGPELLIRYENEEAVDDSQLPKDRFSAERLKGVDSTLKIQPAELGDSAVYLCASSPPSRASGRGNEQFFGPGTRLTVL.

The rearrangement links TRBV27 to TRBJ2-4, with 7 bases identical to TRBD1. V shed 4 bases, J shed 4 bases, and the junction held 4 bases outside the gene matches. The CDR3 sequence is 14 residues long. The germline V gene has CDR1 MNHEY and CDR2 SMNVEV (reference sequence). This CDR3 reads CASSSDREKNIQYF. CDR3 sequence (DNA): TGTGCCAGCAGTTCAGACAGGGAAAAAAACATTCAGTACTTC.

The rearrangement joins TRBV20-1 to TRBJ1-2, with D maybe TRBD1 (6 bases). The V end lost 1 base, the J end lost 8 bases, and 8 bases lay between the germline ends. Germline values: CDR1 DFQATT, CDR2 SNEGSKA (reference sequence). The CDR3 loop spans 11 amino acids. Here the CDR3 reads CSARGGTGYTF. The CDR3 DNA reads as TGCAGTGCTAGAGGAGGGACAGGCTACACCTTC.

DNA for the CDR3: TGTGCCACCAGCAGTCCCACAACGGGGGGCAGGACAGATACGCAGTATTTT. This sequence encodes CATSSPTTGGRTDTQYF. V gene TRBV15 combines with J gene TRBJ2-3; D perhaps matches TRBD2 (7 bases). The CDR3 sequence is 17 residues long. Trimming shortened V by 3 bases and J by 3 bases, and 19 bases separated the two germline ends. The V gene's germline CDR1 is LNHNV and CDR2 YYDKDF (reference sequence).

In this sample, this clone turned up once. The chain carries TRBV5-6 and TRBJ2-1; TRBD1 might be the D (6 bases). V lost 5 bases to trimming and J lost 7 bases, with 19 bases between them. Germline V gives CDR1 SGHDT, CDR2 YYEEEE. There are 15 residues in the CDR3. For the CDR3, the DNA is TGTGCCAGCAGGCCTCCACTAGGGGGTAAGAATGAGCAGTTCTTC. The encoded protein is CASRPPLGGKNEQFF.